This T cell receptor (beta chain) came from a study of blood T cell repertoires in COVID-19. At the level of the study: The United States, Italy and Spain supplied acute and convalescent COVID-19 samples.

Methods used by the authors: Amplification from reference gene primers served as the basis for estimated nucleated cell counts. Produced via immunoSEQ multiplex PCR; TCRdb's table is partial and in-frame only. V and J calls and clone size follow that table, whereas D and trimming were derived from the DNA. Among about 350,000 clones listed, roughly 90% were seen once. The trim removed 9 bases at V and 0 bases at J, leaving 9 bases unmatched. Looked up from germline, CDR1 is SNHLY and CDR2 is FYNNEI. This CDR3 has 15 residues. J is TRBJ1-1 and V is TRBV2, with 8 bases lining up with TRBD1. This receptor was obtained from a woman aged 60-75 years with COVID-19, enrolled during active disease. The sample comprised peripheral blood. CDR3: CASSRQGIMNTEAFF. The CDR3 nucleotides read TGTGCCAGTTCGAGACAGGGGATTATGAACACTGAAGCTTTCTTT.